This T cell receptor beta chain was identified during a study of T cells in Graves' hyperthyroidism and ophthalmopathy. Findings of the study overall: Stable hyperthyroidism and ophthalmopathy were separated using 13 V-J signatures. Blood also showed most of the thyroid clonotypes that were expanded above 0.001.

TCR beta CDR3 sequences were amplified from RNA transcripts. The primer set for the first-round RT-PCR of the TCR CDR3 was HTBI. TCRdb passed the multiplex PCR reads through MiXCR, listing each CDR3 protein once. The sample lists about 520,000 distinct CDR3 sequences, roughly 24% occurring once. In germline, CDR1 is SGHTA, CDR2 FQGNSA. The CDR3 sequence is 14 residues long. Deletions cut 4 bases from V and 4 bases from J, with 14 bases between. This clonotype showed up just once. The antigen is undetermined. Patients with uncontrolled infections, other autoimmune diseases, pregnancy or lactation were excluded. In making diagnoses, clinical symptoms, serum thyroxine and TRAb, thyroid ultrasound and orbital computed tomography were all used.

Sequenced: blood. This clonotype was obtained from a woman aged 30 to 39 with Graves' ophthalmopathy. This rearrangement joins TRBV7-2 to TRBJ2-7; tentatively, D is TRBD2 (6 bases). This CDR3 is CASSSFSGVYEQYF. CDR3 sequence (DNA): TGTGCCAGCAGCTCTTTTTCGGGGGTATACGAGCAGTACTTC. Variable domain in full (rest from reference TRBV7-2 and TRBJ2-7): GAGVSQSPSNKVTEKGKDVELRCDPISGHTALYWYRQSLGQGLEFLIYFQGNSAPDKSGLPSDRFSAERTGGSVSTLTIQRTQQEDSAVYLCASSSFSGVYEQYFGPGTRLTVT.